This section outlines one T cell receptor (beta chain) sequence together with its context. The V segment lost 4 bases and the J segment 10 bases; nucleotides outside the gene matches: 11. Germline CDR1 reads LGHDT; CDR2 reads YNNKEL (reference sequence). This CDR3 contains 15 residues. The data were obtained in a study of CD8 T cells in Susac syndrome. Healthy donors matched for age and sex were used as controls. Isolation of CD8+ and CD4+ T cells was performed negatively, whereas enrichment of TEMRA cells was done by FACS. An amount of RNA that ranged from roughly 0.45 to 1 ug was reverse transcribed with random hexamers. TCRdb processed the immunoSEQ multiplex PCR reads anew with MiXCR; each CDR3 protein has one entry. The sample holds 150,000 to 200,000 distinct CDR3 sequences, approximately 95% seen once.

Sequenced: CD4+ T cells from PBMCs. J is TRBJ2-1 and V is TRBV3-1, with 9 bases that match TRBD2. The clonotype comes from a human donor in good health. The CDR3 loop is CASSPQGLALGEQFF. CDR3 bases: TGTGCCAGCAGCCCCCAGGGACTAGCCCTAGGGGAGCAGTTCTTC.